This entry lists 9 T cell receptor beta chains sequenced from one sample in a study of blood T cell repertoires in COVID-19. Method: immunoSEQ multiplex PCR; TCRdb's copy keeps in-frame clones and lacks some. The sample holds a few hundred thousand clones, around nine tenths seen once. Sequences were obtained from PBMCs or T cells enriched from blood (not recorded which). The receptors here all came from a woman in her fifties or sixties who had recovered from COVID-19.

The J gene is TRBJ1-1, the V gene TRBV28; D unresolved. V was trimmed by 10 bases and J by 0 bases, leaving 15 bases between them. Germline-derived CDR1 and CDR2 are MDHEN and SYDVKM. This CDR3 region has 14 residues. Here the CDR3 reads CATQKAGVNTEAFF. The CDR3 region has the DNA TGTGCCACCCAAAAAGCGGGTGTGAACACTGAAGCTTTCTTT.

V usage is TRBV28 and J usage is TRBJ1-5; weak D call: TRBD1 (6 bases). Trimming left V 4 bases short and J 6 bases short, with 13 bases between. This CDR3 has 14 residues. Per germline, CDR1 MDHEN and CDR2 SYDVKM. This CDR3 is CASSSGQFRQPQHF. CDR3 DNA sequence: TGTGCCAGCAGTTCAGGACAGTTTCGTCAGCCCCAGCATTTT.

CDR3 sequence (DNA): TGTGCCAGCAGCCCCAGACGGGTTGGGGGGGCACTAAACTATGGCTACACCTTC. Amino acid sequence: CASSPRRVGGALNYGYTF. This sequence joins TRBV7-2 and TRBJ1-2; possible D gene TRBD1, 6 bases. V lost 5 bases and J 2 bases, leaving 24 bases between the germline ends. This CDR3 comprises 18 residues. The germline gives CDR1 SGHTA, CDR2 FQGNSA.

The chain joins TRBV19 to TRBJ1-1, with 7 bases aligning to TRBD1. V lost 5 bases, J lost 10 bases, and 10 bases stayed unmatched. Germline CDR1 reads LNHDA; CDR2 reads SQIVND (reference sequence). This CDR3 comprises 13 residues. DNA for the CDR3: TGTGCCAGTAGTGGCCCGGGACAGTTTTTAGCTTTCTTT. Amino acids: CASSGPGQFLAFF.

The gene calls are TRBV27 and TRBJ1-1, with 7 bases matching TRBD1. This CDR3 contains 16 residues. With 0 bases clipped from V and 1 base from J, the junction kept 5 bases outside the gene matches. CDR1 and CDR2 (germline): MNHEY, SMNVEV (reference sequence). CDR3 region: CASSLSAGQRNTEAFF. In DNA form, the CDR3 reads TGTGCCAGCAGTTTATCGGCGGGACAGAGGAACACTGAAGCTTTCTTT.

The rearrangement links TRBV5-5 to TRBJ1-6; 9 bases align to TRBD1. V trimming: 6 bases; J trimming: 7 bases; junction bases outside the gene matches: 2. Germline values: CDR1 SGHKS, CDR2 YYEKEE (reference sequence). The CDR3 runs to 13 residues. CDR3 coding DNA: TGTGCCAGCAACAGGGGGCAAAATTCACCCCTCCACTTT. It translates to CASNRGQNSPLHF.

This clone was counted a single time. This chain joins TRBV5-1 and TRBJ2-7; 8 nucleotides agree with TRBD1. The CDR3 runs to 15 residues. CDR1 is SGHRS and CDR2 is YFSETQ in the germline V gene. The V gene end was trimmed by 4 bases and the J gene end by 0 bases; junction bases not matched to a gene: 6. CDR3 nucleotide sequence: TGCGCCAGCAGCCCTAGACAGGGGAGCTCCTACGAGCAGTACTTC. It translates to CASSPRQGSSYEQYF.

V gene TRBV7-2 combines with J gene TRBJ2-5; D unclear. This CDR3 comprises 13 residues. The germline V gene has CDR1 SGHTA and CDR2 FQGNSA. Deletions cut 5 bases from V and 3 bases from J, with 10 bases between. As DNA, the CDR3 is TGTGCCAGCAGCCAGACGGGTAAAGAGACCCAGTACTTC. Its translation: CASSQTGKETQYF.

The rearrangement links TRBV28 to TRBJ1-5, with D maybe TRBD1 (5 bases). V lost 1 base to trimming and J lost 4 bases, with 14 bases between them. CDR1 and CDR2 from the germline V gene are MDHEN and SYDVKM. CDR3 length: 16 amino acids. Written as DNA, the CDR3 is TGTGCCAGCAGTTTATCTGGGGTGAAGGGGAATCAGCCCCAGCATTTT. Translation: CASSLSGVKGNQPQHF.